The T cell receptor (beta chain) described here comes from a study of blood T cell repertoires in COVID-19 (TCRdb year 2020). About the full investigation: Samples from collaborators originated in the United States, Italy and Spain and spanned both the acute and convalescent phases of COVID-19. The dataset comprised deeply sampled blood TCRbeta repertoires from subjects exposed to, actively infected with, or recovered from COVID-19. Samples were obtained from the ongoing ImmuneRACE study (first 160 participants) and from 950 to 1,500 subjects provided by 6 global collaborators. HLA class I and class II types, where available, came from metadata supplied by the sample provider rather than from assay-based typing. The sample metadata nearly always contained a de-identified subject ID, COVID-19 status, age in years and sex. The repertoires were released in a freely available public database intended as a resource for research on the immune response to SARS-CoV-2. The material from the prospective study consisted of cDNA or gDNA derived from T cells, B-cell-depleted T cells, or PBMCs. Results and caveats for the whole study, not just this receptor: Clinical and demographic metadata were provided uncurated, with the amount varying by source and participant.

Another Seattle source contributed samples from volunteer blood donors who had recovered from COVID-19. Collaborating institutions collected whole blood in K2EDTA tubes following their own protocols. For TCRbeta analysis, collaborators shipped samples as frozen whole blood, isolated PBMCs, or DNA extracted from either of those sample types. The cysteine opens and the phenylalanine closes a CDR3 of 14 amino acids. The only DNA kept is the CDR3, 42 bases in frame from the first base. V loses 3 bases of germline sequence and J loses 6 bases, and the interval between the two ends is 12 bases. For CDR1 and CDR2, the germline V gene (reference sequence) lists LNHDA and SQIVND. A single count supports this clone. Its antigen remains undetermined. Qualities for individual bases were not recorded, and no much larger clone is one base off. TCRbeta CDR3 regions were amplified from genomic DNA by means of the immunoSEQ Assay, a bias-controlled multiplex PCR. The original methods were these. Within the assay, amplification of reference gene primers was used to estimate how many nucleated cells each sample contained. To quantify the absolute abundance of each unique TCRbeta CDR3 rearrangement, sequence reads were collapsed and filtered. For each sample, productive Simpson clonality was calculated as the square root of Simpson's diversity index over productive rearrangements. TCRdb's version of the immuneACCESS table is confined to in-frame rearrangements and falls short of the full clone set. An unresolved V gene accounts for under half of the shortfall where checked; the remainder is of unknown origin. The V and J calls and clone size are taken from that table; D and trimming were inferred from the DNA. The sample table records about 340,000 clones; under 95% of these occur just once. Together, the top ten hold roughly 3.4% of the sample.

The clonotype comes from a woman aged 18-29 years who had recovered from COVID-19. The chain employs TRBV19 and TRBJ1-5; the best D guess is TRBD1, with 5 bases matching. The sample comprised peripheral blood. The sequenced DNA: TGTGCCAGTAGTATCCCAGGGTTTAGTCAGCCCCAGCATTTT. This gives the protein CASSIPGFSQPQHF.